These 21 T cell receptor beta chains were sequenced from one sample in a study of T-cell reconstitution after alpha-beta-depleted transplantation in children. Preparation of the TCRbeta library involved a method that used unique molecular identifiers. MiXCR, run by TCRdb on the PCR reads, gives a single entry per CDR3 protein. The sample shows about 340,000 distinct CDR3 sequences, 13% of them seen only once. Specimen: PBMCs, collected from the stem cell graft. These receptors all stem from a human donor who donated a stem cell graft to a child with Fanconi anemia.

The rearrangement links TRBV6-2 or TRBV6-3 to TRBJ2-7, with 11 bases that match TRBD1. J was trimmed by 3 bases and V by 6 bases; bases with no gene match: 1. Germline V gene lookup returns CDR1 MNHEY and CDR2 SVGEGT. CDR3 length equals 13 residues. Here the CDR3 reads CASSGTGGYEQYF. The DNA for the CDR3 is TGTGCCAGCAGCGGGACAGGGGGCTACGAGCAGTACTTC.

There are a few counts of this clonotype. The rearrangement links TRBV20-1 to TRBJ2-5; D not certain. Trimming stripped 1 base from V and 5 bases from J, with 17 bases between. Germline lookup yields CDR1 DFQATT and CDR2 SNEGSKA (reference sequence). The CDR3 runs to 15 residues. The CDR3 region has the DNA TGCAGTGCTAGAGCCAGTTCGTCCGGCCGGGAGACCCAGTACTTC. Its translation: CSARASSSGRETQYF.

This clonotype showed up many times. The chain uses TRBV5-1 and TRBJ1-3; 10 bases match TRBD1. The CDR3 is made up of 15 amino acids. From germline, CDR1 is SGHRS and CDR2 YFSETQ. Losses at the gene ends were 2 bases for V and 4 bases for J; bases not matched to a gene: 3. CDR3 residues: CASSLGQGVGNTIYF. CDR3 nucleotides: TGCGCCAGCAGCTTAGGACAGGGGGTCGGAAACACCATATATTTT.

This clonotype was observed many times. The rearrangement joins TRBV4-3 to TRBJ1-4; D gene unclear. V lost 0 bases, J lost 7 bases, and 12 bases lay in between. The CDR3 length is 15 residues. Germline CDR1 reads LGHNA; CDR2 reads YSLEER. The DNA for the CDR3 is TGCGCCAGCAGCCAAGATAACGGGGAAAGTGAAAAACTGTTTTTT. It is translated as CASSQDNGESEKLFF.

The CDR3 sequence: CASSATQGANTEAFF. As DNA, the CDR3 is TGTGCCAGCAGCGCTACACAGGGGGCGAACACTGAAGCTTTCTTT. The chain carries TRBV9 and TRBJ1-1, with 9 positions matching TRBD1. Per germline, CDR1 SGDLS and CDR2 YYNGEE. V was pared by 3 bases and J by 1 base, with 4 bases of the junction left unmatched. This CDR3 is built from 15 residues. The variable domain in full, completed from reference TRBV9 and TRBJ1-1, reads DSGVTQTPKHLITATGQRVTLRCSPRSGDLSVYWYQQSLDQGLQFLIQYYNGEERAKGNILERFSAQQFPDLHSELNLSSLELGDSALYFCASSATQGANTEAFFGQGTRLTVV.

This clonotype was seen many times. This chain links TRBV12-3 or TRBV12-4 with TRBJ2-3; no reliable D call. This CDR3 has 14 residues. Trimming removed 3 bases at V and 2 bases at J, with 9 bases between. The CDR3 coding sequence is TGTGCCAGCAGTTTGGGATTGGACACAGATACGCAGTATTTT. This translates into CASSLGLDTDTQYF.

This clonotype showed up many times. V is TRBV5-1 and J is TRBJ1-3; D remains ambiguous. This CDR3 comprises 14 residues. The germline CDR1 and CDR2 sequences are SGHRS and YFSETQ. With 3 bases removed from V and 3 bases from J, the gap between germline ends came to 10 bases. CDR3 residues: CASSSDSRGNTIYF. The CDR3 nucleotides are TGCGCCAGCAGCTCGGACTCACGTGGAAACACCATATATTTT.

The chain links TRBV6-2 or TRBV6-3 to TRBJ2-7, with 7 positions matching TRBD1. V gave up 6 bases and J gave up 5 bases; unmatched junction bases: 16. CDR1 is MNHEY, CDR2 SVGEGT, per germline. The CDR3 runs to 16 residues. The CDR3 is CASRTLGTAARDEQYF. The CDR3 nucleotides are TGTGCCAGCAGGACACTCGGGACAGCCGCTAGGGACGAGCAGTACTTC.

The V gene is TRBV6-2 or TRBV6-3, the J gene TRBJ2-1, with 9 positions matching TRBD2. The CDR3 extends over 18 amino acids. The trim removed 4 bases at V and 4 bases at J, leaving 14 bases unmatched. CDR1 and CDR2 from the germline V gene are MNHEY and SVGEGT. The CDR3 region is CASSSRGGAVGPYNEQFF. Here the CDR3 DNA reads TGTGCCAGCAGTTCGCGCGGGGGGGCCGTAGGTCCATACAATGAGCAGTTCTTC.

There are many counts of this clonotype. The V gene is TRBV29-1, the J gene TRBJ2-6; D is ambiguous. V was trimmed by 7 bases and J by 1 base, leaving 5 bases between them. CDR1 and CDR2 from the germline V gene are SQVTM and ANQGSEA. This CDR3 is built from 12 residues. The CDR3 nucleotides are TGCAGCGCCGAATCTGGGGCCAACGTCCTGACTTTC. Protein product: CSAESGANVLTF.

The table lists this clonotype with a few counts. V and J are TRBV5-4 and TRBJ2-1; TRBD2 agrees at 11 bases. This CDR3 has 15 amino acids. V lost 4 bases, J lost 7 bases, and 7 bases stayed unmatched. Germline V gene data show CDR1 as SGHNT and CDR2 as YYREEE (reference sequence). CDR3 sequence reads: CASSRTSGPSNEQFF. The CDR3 region has the DNA TGTGCCAGCAGCAGGACTAGCGGGCCCTCAAATGAGCAGTTCTTC.

The V gene is TRBV20-1, the J gene TRBJ2-7; D unclear. This CDR3 region has 14 residues. Trimming pared 5 bases from V and 2 bases from J, leaving 16 bases between. Germline V gene sequence: CDR1 DFQATT, CDR2 SNEGSKA (reference sequence). CDR3 sequence reads: CSASPAGRPYEQYV. CDR3 nucleotide sequence: TGCAGTGCTTCCCCCGCAGGTAGGCCCTACGAGCAGTACGTC.

This clonotype was counted only a few times. The gene calls are TRBV15 and TRBJ2-7; D gene ambiguous. Deletions cut 0 bases from V and 2 bases from J, with 5 bases between. CDR1 LNHNV and CDR2 YYDKDF come from the germline V gene (reference sequence). The CDR3 is 13 residues long. CDR3 region: CATSREHTYEQYF. As DNA, the CDR3 is TGTGCCACCAGCAGAGAACATACCTACGAGCAGTACTTC.

The V call is TRBV30, the J call TRBJ2-1; no reliable D call. V was clipped by 0 bases and J by 3 bases, with 6 bases between them. CDR3 length equals 13 residues. Germline CDR1 GTSNPN, CDR2 SVGIG (reference sequence). The CDR3 DNA reads as TGTGCCTGGAGTGTGGACGGCTACAATGAGCAGTTCTTC. Its translation: CAWSVDGYNEQFF. The full variable domain, its missing parts supplied by reference TRBV30 and TRBJ2-1, is SQTIHQWPATLVQPVGSPLSLECTVEGTSNPNLYWYRQAAGRGLQLLFYSVGIGQISSEVPQNLSASRPQDRQFILSSKKLLLSDSGFYLCAWSVDGYNEQFFGPGTRLTVL.

The V call is TRBV5-1, the J call TRBJ1-1; tentative D call: TRBD1 (6 bases). Trimming removed 4 bases from V and 8 bases from J, with 18 bases in between. Germline assignment: CDR1 SGHRS and CDR2 YFSETQ. This CDR3 is 14 amino acids long. The DNA for the CDR3 is TGCGCCAGCAGCCCCCGCCCCGGGACAAAAGAAGCTTTCTTT. As protein: CASSPRPGTKEAFF.

This clonotype occurred a few times. V and J are TRBV18 and TRBJ2-2; D unclear. Looked up from germline, CDR1 is KGHSH and CDR2 is LQKENI. This CDR3 is built from 15 residues. V lost 6 bases to trimming and J lost 3 bases, with 14 bases between them. CDR3: CASSGRTDHTGELFF. The CDR3, as DNA: TGTGCCAGCTCCGGTCGGACGGACCACACCGGGGAGCTGTTTTTT.

This chain links TRBV5-1 with TRBJ2-5, with a possible D match to TRBD2 (5 bases). Deletions cut 7 bases from V and 9 bases from J, with 13 bases between. The CDR3 spans 11 residues. Germline V gene data show CDR1 as SGHRS and CDR2 as YFSETQ. DNA of the CDR3: TGCGCCAGCCCTCTGCGGGCGGCCCAGTACTTC. This encodes CASPLRAAQYF.

In this sample, this clonotype turned up a few times. The rearrangement links TRBV12-3 or TRBV12-4 to TRBJ2-2, with 9 bases lining up with TRBD2. CDR3 length equals 16 residues. The J segment lost 0 bases and the V segment lost 5 bases, leaving 4 bases of the junction unmatched. The CDR3 here is CASSPSSGTNTGELFF. Here the CDR3 DNA reads TGTGCCAGCAGTCCCTCTAGCGGGACGAACACCGGGGAGCTGTTTTTT.

This clonotype was seen more than once but under ten times. The V gene is TRBV7-9, the J gene TRBJ1-4; D possibly corresponds to TRBD1 (6 bases). This CDR3 spans 14 amino acids. The germline V and J ends were trimmed by 1 base and 12 bases, with 15 bases remaining between them. CDR1 is SEHNR, CDR2 FQNEAQ, per germline (reference sequence). DNA of the CDR3: TGTGCCAGCAGCTTAGGAGGGGGAAAGGAGGAACTGTTTTTT. The encoded protein is CASSLGGGKEELFF.

The genes are TRBV12-2 and TRBJ2-7; TRBD1 was called by the table and not checked on the DNA. TRBV12-2 is recorded as a pseudogene. The length of the CDR3 is 17 residues. CDR3 in amino acids: CASRFPATGLGIYEQYV. CDR3 nucleotides: TGTGCAAGTCGCTTTCCCGCGACGGGGTTAGGGATCTACGAGCAGTACGTC.

This clonotype was seen a handful of times. This chain connects TRBV27 to TRBJ1-2; D remains ambiguous. The CDR3 length is 16 residues. Germline CDR1 is MNHEY and CDR2 is SMNVEV (reference sequence). Trimming removed 0 bases from V and 4 bases from J, with 15 bases in between. CDR3 sequence (DNA): TGTGCCAGCAGTTTATCAGCTACGTGGAGCCCCTATGGCTACACCTTC. Protein product: CASSLSATWSPYGYTF.